The 16 T cell receptor beta chains below were found in one sample sequenced in a study of blood T cell repertoires in COVID-19. Repertoires were generated with immunoSEQ multiplex PCR, while TCRdb's copy carries only in-frame clones and drops some. Altogether about 230,000 clones are present, approximately 80% being singletons, with the ten largest covering roughly 7.4%. Sequencing used peripheral blood. These receptors were obtained from a woman aged 50 to 65 with acute or convalescent COVID-19.

CDR3 sequence: CASSRDQGEQYF. The DNA of the CDR3 is TGTGCCAGCTCTCGAGATCAGGGCGAGCAGTACTTC. This sequence joins TRBV18 and TRBJ2-7, with D possibly TRBD1 on 5 matching bases. This CDR3 is built from 12 residues. Germline V gene lookup returns CDR1 KGHSH and CDR2 LQKENI. The V end was cut by 6 bases, the J end by 6 bases, with 12 bases between.

The V gene is TRBV4-3, the J gene TRBJ2-5, with a weak D call TRBD2 (5 bases). Per germline, CDR1 LGHNA and CDR2 YSLEER. This CDR3 region has 17 residues. The V gene lost 1 base and the J gene lost 5 bases, with 20 bases spanning the gap. The CDR3 sequence: CASSQGPDAAVAETQYF. The CDR3 nucleotides read TGCGCCAGCAGCCAAGGGCCGGATGCGGCGGTAGCGGAGACCCAGTACTTC.

This clone came up once. The rearrangement joins TRBV5-5 to TRBJ2-5, with 8 positions matching TRBD1. J gave up 5 bases and V 1 base, and 7 bases lay outside the gene matches. The CDR3 sequence is 15 residues long. CDR1 SGHKS and CDR2 YYEKEE come from the germline V gene (reference sequence). CDR3 sequence reads: CASSLLGQGMETQYF. The CDR3 DNA is TGTGCCAGCAGCTTGCTCGGACAGGGCATGGAGACCCAGTACTTC.

The V and J genes are TRBV27 and TRBJ2-5; D is possibly TRBD2 (6 bases). The CDR3 contains 13 residues. The germline V and J ends were trimmed by 4 bases and 7 bases, with 13 bases remaining between them. Germline CDR1 MNHEY, CDR2 SMNVEV (reference sequence). CDR3 loop: CASSSGRGGTQYF. For the CDR3, the DNA is TGTGCCAGCAGTTCGGGACGGGGAGGGACCCAGTACTTC.

The V call is TRBV7-2, the J call TRBJ2-1; D might be TRBD2 (7 bases). The CDR3 runs to 16 residues. V was cut by 5 bases and J by 8 bases, with 22 bases left in between. CDR1 is SGHTA and CDR2 is FQGNSA in the germline V gene. The CDR3 bases are TGTGCCAGCAGCAACCCTAGGGGGGGCGGTAGGCATGAGCAGTTCTTC. Protein sequence: CASSNPRGGGRHEQFF. Complete variable domain (other parts from reference TRBV7-2 and TRBJ2-1): GAGVSQSPSNKVTEKGKDVELRCDPISGHTALYWYRQSLGQGLEFLIYFQGNSAPDKSGLPSDRFSAERTGGSVSTLTIQRTQQEDSAVYLCASSNPRGGGRHEQFFGPGTRLTVL.

This chain links TRBV19 with TRBJ1-6; D possibly corresponds to TRBD1 (5 bases). Germline CDR1 and CDR2: LNHDA and SQIVND (reference sequence). Trimming cost V 6 bases and J 16 bases, with 19 bases left between them. The CDR3 runs to 13 residues. CDR3 sequence: CASSPTELTGLHF. The CDR3 DNA is TGTGCCAGTAGCCCGACAGAGCTCACGGGTCTCCACTTT.

V is TRBV5-1 and J is TRBJ2-7; tentatively, D is TRBD1 (6 bases). The CDR3 has 16 residues. CDR1 is SGHRS and CDR2 is YFSETQ in the germline V gene. The ends were cut back, 4 bases at V and 1 base at J, with 18 bases in the middle. This CDR3 reads CASSPEGVWASYEQYF. Here the CDR3 DNA reads TGCGCCAGCAGCCCCGAGGGGGTCTGGGCATCCTACGAGCAGTACTTC.

The V and J genes are TRBV19 and TRBJ2-7, with 12 bases identical to TRBD2. Germline loops: CDR1 LNHDA, CDR2 SQIVND (reference sequence). This CDR3 comprises 15 residues. Germline trimming cut 5 bases from V and 2 bases from J; bases unmatched to any gene: 4. The CDR3 here is CASSSLAGGTYEQYF. CDR3 DNA sequence: TGTGCCAGTAGTTCACTAGCGGGAGGCACCTACGAGCAGTACTTC.

This clone was seen a handful of times. The CDR3, as DNA: TGTGCCAGCAAGGGACTACAGGGATTTAATGAAAAACTGTTTTTT. It encodes CASKGLQGFNEKLFF. The chain uses TRBV19 and TRBJ1-4, with TRBD1 as a possible D gene (6 bases). Per germline, CDR1 LNHDA and CDR2 SQIVND (reference sequence). V lost 9 bases to trimming and J lost 4 bases, with 18 bases between them. This CDR3 has 15 amino acids.

V gene TRBV18 combines with J gene TRBJ2-7; 8 bases agree with TRBD1. This CDR3 has 14 residues. Trimming took 4 bases from V and 4 from J; bases not matched to a gene: 6. The germline gives CDR1 KGHSH, CDR2 LQKENI. CDR3 bases: TGTGCCAGCTCACTAGACAGGGGCGGTTACGAGCAGTACTTC. This sequence encodes CASSLDRGGYEQYF.

V is TRBV6-5 and J is TRBJ2-5; D is undetermined. This CDR3 region has 14 residues. The V end lost 6 bases, the J end lost 1 base, and 12 bases lay between the germline ends. CDR1 is MNHEY, CDR2 SVGAGI, per germline. For the CDR3, the DNA is TGTGCCAGCAGAGTCTACAGAATCCAAGAGACCCAGTACTTC. As protein: CASRVYRIQETQYF.

A few counts support this clone. DNA for the CDR3: TGCGCCAGCAAAGTAACTTCGTACCAAGAGACCCAGTACTTC. Translating it yields CASKVTSYQETQYF. The rearrangement links TRBV5-1 to TRBJ2-5; no definite D call. Trimming removed 6 bases from V and 0 bases from J, with 12 bases in between. Germline V lookup: CDR1 SGHRS, CDR2 YFSETQ. The CDR3 covers 14 residues.

This clone was seen once. The chain combines TRBV5-1 with TRBJ2-1, with D maybe TRBD2 (5 bases). V gave up 3 bases and J gave up 7 bases, with 17 bases separating them. The length of the CDR3 is 15 residues. Per germline, CDR1 SGHRS and CDR2 YFSETQ. The CDR3 here is CASSYGEGGLNEQFF. CDR3 nucleotide sequence: TGCGCCAGCAGCTACGGGGAAGGTGGCCTAAATGAGCAGTTCTTC.

V gene TRBV10-3 combines with J gene TRBJ2-2; 7 positions match TRBD2. From germline, CDR1 is ENHRY and CDR2 SYGVKD. V was pared by 0 bases and J by 5 bases, with 6 bases of the junction left unmatched. This CDR3 is 16 amino acids long. CDR3 in amino acids: CAISESSQGGTGELFF. The CDR3 DNA follows: TGTGCCATCAGTGAGTCGTCCCAGGGAGGGACCGGGGAGCTGTTTTTT.

This sequence joins TRBV3-1 (or the pseudogene TRBV3-2) and TRBJ2-4; 10 nucleotides align to TRBD2. Germline V lookup: CDR1 LGHDT, CDR2 YNNKEL (reference sequence). CDR3 length: 17 residues. Trimming at V came to 1 base and at J to 1 base, leaving 4 bases not matched to a gene. CDR3 in amino acids: CASSQAGSGRAKNIQYF. The CDR3 bases are TGTGCCAGCAGCCAAGCAGGTAGCGGGAGGGCCAAAAACATTCAGTACTTC.

The chain carries TRBV4-3 and TRBJ2-5; 7 bases map to TRBD2. Looked up from germline, CDR1 is LGHNA and CDR2 is YSLEER. CDR3 length: 16 residues. V lost 2 bases, J lost 0 bases, and 6 bases stayed unmatched. The CDR3 reads CASSQTWGGYQETQYF. In DNA, the CDR3 is TGCGCCAGCAGCCAAACGTGGGGGGGGTACCAAGAGACCCAGTACTTC.